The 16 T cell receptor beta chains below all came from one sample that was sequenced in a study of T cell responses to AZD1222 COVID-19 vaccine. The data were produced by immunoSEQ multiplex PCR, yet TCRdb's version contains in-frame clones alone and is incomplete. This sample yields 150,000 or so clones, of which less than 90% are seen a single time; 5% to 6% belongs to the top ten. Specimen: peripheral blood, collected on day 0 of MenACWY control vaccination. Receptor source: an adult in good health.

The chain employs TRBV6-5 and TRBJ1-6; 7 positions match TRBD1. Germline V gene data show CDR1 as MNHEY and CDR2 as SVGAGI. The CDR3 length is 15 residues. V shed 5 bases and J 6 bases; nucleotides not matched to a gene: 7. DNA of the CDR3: TGTGCCAGCAGTCCCGGAGGGGGCCCTAATTCACCCCTCCACTTT. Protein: CASSPGGGPNSPLHF.

CDR3: CAIPKGGETIGGYTF. CDR3 bases: TGTGCCATCCCGAAAGGCGGGGAAACTATAGGTGGCTACACCTTC. This sequence joins TRBV10-3 and TRBJ1-2; D gene ambiguous. CDR3 length: 15 residues. The V end lost 8 bases, the J end lost 7 bases, and 23 bases lay between the germline ends. Germline loops: CDR1 ENHRY, CDR2 SYGVKD.

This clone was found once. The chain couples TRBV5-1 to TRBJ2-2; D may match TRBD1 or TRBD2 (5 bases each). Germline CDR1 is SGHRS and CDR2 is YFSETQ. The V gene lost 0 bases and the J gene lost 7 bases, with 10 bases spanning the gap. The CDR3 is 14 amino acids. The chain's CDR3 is CASSLDGADGELFF. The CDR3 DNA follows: TGCGCCAGCAGCTTGGACGGGGCCGACGGGGAGCTGTTTTTT.

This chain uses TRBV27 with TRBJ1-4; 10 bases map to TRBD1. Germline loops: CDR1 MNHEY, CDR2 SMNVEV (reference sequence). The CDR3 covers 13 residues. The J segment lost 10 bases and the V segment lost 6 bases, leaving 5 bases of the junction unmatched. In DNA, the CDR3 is TGTGCCAGCAGCCCGGGACAGGGGAGAAAACTGTTTTTT. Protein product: CASSPGQGRKLFF.

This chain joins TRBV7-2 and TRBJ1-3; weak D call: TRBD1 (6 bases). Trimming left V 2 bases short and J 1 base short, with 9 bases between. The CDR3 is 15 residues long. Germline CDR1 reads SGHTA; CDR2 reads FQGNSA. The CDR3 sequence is CASSLRGMSGNTIYF. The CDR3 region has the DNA TGTGCCAGCAGCTTAAGGGGGATGTCTGGAAACACCATATATTTT.

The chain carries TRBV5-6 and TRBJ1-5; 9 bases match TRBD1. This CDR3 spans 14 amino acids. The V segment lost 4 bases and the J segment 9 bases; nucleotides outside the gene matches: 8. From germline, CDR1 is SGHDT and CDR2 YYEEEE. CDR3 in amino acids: CASSLRDRVGPQHF. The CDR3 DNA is TGTGCCAGCAGCCTACGGGACAGGGTTGGGCCCCAGCATTTT.

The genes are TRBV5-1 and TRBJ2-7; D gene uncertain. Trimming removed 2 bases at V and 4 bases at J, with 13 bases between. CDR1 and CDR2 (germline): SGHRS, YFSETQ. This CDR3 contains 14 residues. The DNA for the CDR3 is TGCGCCAGCAGCTTAAGGTCCGTAGGGTACGAGCAGTACTTC. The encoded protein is CASSLRSVGYEQYF. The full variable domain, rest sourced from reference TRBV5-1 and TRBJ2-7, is KAGVTQTPRYLIKTRGQQVTLSCSPISGHRSVSWYQQTPGQGLQFLFEYFSETQRNKGNFPGRFSGRQFSNSRSEMNVSTLELGDSALYLCASSLRSVGYEQYFGPGTRLTVT.

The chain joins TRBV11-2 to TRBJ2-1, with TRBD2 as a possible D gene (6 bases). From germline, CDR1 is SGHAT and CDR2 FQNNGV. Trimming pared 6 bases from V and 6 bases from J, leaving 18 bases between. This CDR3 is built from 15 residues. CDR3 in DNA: TGTGCCAGCAGGCTAGGAAGCGGAGGGGTCAATGAGCAGTTCTTC. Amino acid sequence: CASRLGSGGVNEQFF.

The CDR3 sequence is CASSRGQSVYF. The CDR3 DNA is TGTGCCAGCTCCAGGGGACAGTCTGTGTACTTC. This chain connects TRBV18 to TRBJ2-7; 7 bases agree with TRBD1. The J segment lost 12 bases and the V segment lost 6 bases, leaving 8 bases of the junction unmatched. CDR3 size: 11 residues. Per the germline V gene, CDR1 is KGHSH and CDR2 is LQKENI.

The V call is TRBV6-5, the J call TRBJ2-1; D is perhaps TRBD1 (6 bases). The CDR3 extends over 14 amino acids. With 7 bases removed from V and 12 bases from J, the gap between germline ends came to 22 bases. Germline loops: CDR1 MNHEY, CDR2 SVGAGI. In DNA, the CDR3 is TGTGCCAGCACCAAGGGGGACGGTTCTTTGGGGCAGTTCTTC. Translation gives CASTKGDGSLGQFF.

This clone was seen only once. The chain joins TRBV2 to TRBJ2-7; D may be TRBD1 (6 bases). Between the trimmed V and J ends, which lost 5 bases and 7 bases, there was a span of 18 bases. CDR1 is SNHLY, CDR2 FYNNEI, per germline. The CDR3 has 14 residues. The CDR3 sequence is CASSRAIGGGEQYV. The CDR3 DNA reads TGTGCCAGCAGTAGGGCTATAGGGGGTGGAGAGCAGTACGTC.

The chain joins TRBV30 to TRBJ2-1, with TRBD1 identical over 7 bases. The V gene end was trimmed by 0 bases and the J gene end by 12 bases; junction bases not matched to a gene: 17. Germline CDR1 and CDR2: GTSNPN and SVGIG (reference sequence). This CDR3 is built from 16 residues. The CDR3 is CAWSVTRRGNDRGQFF. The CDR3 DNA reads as TGTGCCTGGAGTGTAACGCGCAGGGGGAACGATCGTGGGCAGTTCTTC.

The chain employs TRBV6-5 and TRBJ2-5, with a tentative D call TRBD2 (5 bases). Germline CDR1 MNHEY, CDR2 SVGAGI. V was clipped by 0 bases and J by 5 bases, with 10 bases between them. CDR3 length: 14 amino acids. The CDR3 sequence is CASSYSRVGETQYF. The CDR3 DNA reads TGTGCCAGCAGTTACTCGAGGGTTGGGGAGACCCAGTACTTC.

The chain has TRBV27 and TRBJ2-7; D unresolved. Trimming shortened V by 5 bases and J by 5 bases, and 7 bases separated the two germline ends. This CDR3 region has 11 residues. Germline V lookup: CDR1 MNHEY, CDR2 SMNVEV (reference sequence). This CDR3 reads CASSPPHEQYF. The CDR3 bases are TGTGCCAGCAGTCCCCCTCACGAGCAGTACTTC.

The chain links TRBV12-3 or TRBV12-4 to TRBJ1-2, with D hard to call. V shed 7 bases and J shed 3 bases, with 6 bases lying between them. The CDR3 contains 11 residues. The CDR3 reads CASKGYYGYTF. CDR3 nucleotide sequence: TGTGCCAGCAAAGGGTACTATGGCTACACCTTC.

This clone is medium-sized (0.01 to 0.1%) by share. CDR3 nucleotide sequence: TGTGCCAGCTCCGTCACCCGACGGGGTGGCTACACCTTC. It specifies CASSVTRRGGYTF. V usage is TRBV27 and J usage is TRBJ1-2, with D unclear. Per the germline V gene, CDR1 is MNHEY and CDR2 is SMNVEV (reference sequence). V lost 8 bases and J lost 7, with 17 bases in between. This CDR3 has 13 amino acids.